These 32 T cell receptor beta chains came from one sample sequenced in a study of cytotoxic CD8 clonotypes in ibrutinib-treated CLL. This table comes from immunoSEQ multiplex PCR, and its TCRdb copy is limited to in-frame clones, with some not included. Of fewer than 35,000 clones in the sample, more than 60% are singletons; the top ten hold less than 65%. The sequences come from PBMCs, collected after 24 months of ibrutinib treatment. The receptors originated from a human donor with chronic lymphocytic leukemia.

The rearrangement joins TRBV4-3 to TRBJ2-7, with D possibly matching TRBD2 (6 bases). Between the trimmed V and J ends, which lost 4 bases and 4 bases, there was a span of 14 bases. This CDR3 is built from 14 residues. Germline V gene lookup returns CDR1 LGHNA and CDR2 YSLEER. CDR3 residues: CASSLRTGEYEQYF. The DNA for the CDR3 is TGCGCCAGCAGCCTTCGTACGGGGGAGTACGAGCAGTACTTC.

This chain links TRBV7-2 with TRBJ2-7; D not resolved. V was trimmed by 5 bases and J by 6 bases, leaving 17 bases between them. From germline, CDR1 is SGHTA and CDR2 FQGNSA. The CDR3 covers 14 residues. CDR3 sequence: CASSTQRQFGEQYF. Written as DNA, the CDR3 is TGTGCCAGCAGCACCCAAAGGCAGTTTGGCGAGCAGTACTTC.

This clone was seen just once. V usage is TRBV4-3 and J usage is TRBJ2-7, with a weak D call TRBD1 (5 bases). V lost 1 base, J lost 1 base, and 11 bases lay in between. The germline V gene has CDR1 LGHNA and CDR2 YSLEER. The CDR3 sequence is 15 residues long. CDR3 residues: CASSQVDSPSYEQYF. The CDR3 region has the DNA TGCGCCAGCAGCCAAGTAGACAGTCCTTCCTACGAGCAGTACTTC.

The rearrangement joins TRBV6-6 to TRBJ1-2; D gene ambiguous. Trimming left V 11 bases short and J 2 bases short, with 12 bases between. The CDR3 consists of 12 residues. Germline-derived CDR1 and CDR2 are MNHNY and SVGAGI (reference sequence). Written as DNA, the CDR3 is TGTGCCGCAGTAGGGCAGAACTATGGCTACACCTTC. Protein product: CAAVGQNYGYTF.

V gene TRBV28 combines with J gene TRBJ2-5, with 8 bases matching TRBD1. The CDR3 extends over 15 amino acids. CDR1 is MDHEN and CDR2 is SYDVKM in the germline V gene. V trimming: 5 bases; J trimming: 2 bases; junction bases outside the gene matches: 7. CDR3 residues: CASSQTTGGQETQYF. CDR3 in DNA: TGTGCCAGCAGTCAAACCACAGGGGGTCAAGAGACCCAGTACTTC.

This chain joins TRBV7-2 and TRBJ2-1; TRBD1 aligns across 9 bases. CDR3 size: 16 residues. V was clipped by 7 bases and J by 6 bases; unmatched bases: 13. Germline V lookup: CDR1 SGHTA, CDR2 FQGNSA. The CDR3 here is CASTPGVGQGINEQFF. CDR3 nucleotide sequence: TGTGCCAGCACCCCTGGGGTAGGACAGGGGATCAATGAGCAGTTCTTC.

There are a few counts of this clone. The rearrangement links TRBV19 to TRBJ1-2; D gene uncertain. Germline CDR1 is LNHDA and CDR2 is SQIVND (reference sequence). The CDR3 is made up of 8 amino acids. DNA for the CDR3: TGTGCTAGTGGGGGCTACACCTTC. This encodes CASGGYTF.

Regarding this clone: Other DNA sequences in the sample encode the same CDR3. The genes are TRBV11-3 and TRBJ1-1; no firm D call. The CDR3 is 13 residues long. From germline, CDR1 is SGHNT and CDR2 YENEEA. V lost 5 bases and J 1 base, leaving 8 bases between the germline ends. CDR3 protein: CASSLGRNTEAFF. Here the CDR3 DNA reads TGTGCCAGCAGCCTGGGCAGGAACACTGAAGCTTTCTTT.

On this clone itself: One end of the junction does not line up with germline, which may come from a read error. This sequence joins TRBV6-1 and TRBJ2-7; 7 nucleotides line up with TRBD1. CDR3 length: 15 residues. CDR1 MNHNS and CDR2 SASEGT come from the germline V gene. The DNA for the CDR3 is TGTGCCAGCACCTTCCGACAGGGCCCCAGCTACGGGCAGTACTTC. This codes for CASTFRQGPSYGQYF.

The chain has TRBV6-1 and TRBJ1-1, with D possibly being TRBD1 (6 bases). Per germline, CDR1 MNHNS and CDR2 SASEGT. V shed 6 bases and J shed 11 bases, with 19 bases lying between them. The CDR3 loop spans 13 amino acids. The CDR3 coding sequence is TGTGCCAGCAGCGGAGACTTAGGGACAAACGCTTTCTTT. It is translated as CASSGDLGTNAFF.

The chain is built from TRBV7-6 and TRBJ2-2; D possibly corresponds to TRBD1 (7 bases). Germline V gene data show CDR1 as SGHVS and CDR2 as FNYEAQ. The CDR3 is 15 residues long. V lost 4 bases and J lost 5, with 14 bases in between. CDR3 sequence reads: CASSSPTGRTGELFF. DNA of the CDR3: TGTGCCAGCAGCTCCCCGACAGGGAGGACCGGGGAGCTGTTTTTT.

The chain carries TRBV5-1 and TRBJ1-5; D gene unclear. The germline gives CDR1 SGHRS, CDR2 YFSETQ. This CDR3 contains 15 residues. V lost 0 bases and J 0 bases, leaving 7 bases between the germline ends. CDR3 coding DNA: TGCGCCAGCAGCTTGGCGGGTTATAGCAATCAGCCCCAGCATTTT. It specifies CASSLAGYSNQPQHF.

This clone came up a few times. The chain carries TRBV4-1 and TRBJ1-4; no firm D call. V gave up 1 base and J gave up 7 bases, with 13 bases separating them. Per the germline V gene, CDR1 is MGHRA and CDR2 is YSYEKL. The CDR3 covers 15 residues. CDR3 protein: CASSQGSGVVEKLFF. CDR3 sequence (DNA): TGCGCCAGCAGCCAAGGTAGTGGGGTTGTTGAAAAACTGTTTTTT.

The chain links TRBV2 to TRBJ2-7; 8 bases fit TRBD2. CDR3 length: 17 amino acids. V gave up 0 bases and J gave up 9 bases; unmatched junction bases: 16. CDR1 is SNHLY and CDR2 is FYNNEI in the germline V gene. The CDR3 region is CASSEAHRIRGGGGQYF. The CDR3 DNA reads TGTGCCAGCAGTGAAGCGCACCGGATACGGGGGGGCGGAGGGCAGTACTTC.

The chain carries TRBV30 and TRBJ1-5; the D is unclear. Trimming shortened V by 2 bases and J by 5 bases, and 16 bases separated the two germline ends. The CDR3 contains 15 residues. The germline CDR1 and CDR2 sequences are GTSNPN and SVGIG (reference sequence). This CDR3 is CAWSKSSLSYQPQHF. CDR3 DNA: TGTGCCTGGAGTAAGTCCAGCCTTTCCTATCAGCCCCAGCATTTT.

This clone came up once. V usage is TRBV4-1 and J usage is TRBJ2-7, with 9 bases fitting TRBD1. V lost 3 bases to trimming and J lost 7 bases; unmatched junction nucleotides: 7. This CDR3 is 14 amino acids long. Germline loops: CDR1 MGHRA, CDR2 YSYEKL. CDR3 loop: CASSQATGTGEQYF. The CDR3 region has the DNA TGCGCCAGCAGCCAGGCAACCGGGACAGGGGAGCAGTACTTC.

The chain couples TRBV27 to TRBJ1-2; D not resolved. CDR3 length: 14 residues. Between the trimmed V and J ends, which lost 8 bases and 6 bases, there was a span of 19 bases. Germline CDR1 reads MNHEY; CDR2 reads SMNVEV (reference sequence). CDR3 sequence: CASRLRAQSDGYTF. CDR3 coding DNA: TGTGCCAGCCGTCTCAGAGCGCAGAGTGATGGCTACACCTTC.

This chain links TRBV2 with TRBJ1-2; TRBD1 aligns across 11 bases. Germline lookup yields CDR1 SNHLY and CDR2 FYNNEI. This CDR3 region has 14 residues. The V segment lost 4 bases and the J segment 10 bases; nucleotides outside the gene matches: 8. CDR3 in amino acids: CASSVSRDRGVYTF. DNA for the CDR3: TGTGCCAGCAGTGTGTCTAGGGACAGGGGGGTCTACACCTTC.

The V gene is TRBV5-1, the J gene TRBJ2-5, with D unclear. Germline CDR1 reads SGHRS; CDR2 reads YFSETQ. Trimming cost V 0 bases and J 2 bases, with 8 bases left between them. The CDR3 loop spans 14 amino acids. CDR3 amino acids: CASSLGGLQETQYF. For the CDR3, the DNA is TGCGCCAGCAGCTTGGGGGGATTACAAGAGACCCAGTACTTC.

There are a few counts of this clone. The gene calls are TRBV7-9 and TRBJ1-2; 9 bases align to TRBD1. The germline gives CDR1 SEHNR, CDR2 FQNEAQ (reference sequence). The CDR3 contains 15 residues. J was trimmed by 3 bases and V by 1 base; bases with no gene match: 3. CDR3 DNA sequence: TGTGCCAGCAGCTTAGTCCGACAGGGGGACTATGGCTACACCTTC. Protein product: CASSLVRQGDYGYTF.

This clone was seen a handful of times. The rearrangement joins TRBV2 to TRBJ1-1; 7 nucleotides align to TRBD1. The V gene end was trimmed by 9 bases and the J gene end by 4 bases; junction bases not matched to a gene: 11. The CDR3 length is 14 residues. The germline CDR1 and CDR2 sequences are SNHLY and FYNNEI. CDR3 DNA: TGTGCCAGTGGGGCACAGGGGTCGGCCACTGAAGCTTTCTTT. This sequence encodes CASGAQGSATEAFF.

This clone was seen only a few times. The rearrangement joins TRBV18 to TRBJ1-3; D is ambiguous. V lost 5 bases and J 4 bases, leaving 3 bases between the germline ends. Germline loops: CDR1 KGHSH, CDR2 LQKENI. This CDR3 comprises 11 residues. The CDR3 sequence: CASSAGNTIYF. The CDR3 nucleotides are TGTGCCAGCTCAGCAGGAAACACCATATATTTT. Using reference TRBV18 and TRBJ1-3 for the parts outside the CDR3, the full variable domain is NAGVMQNPRHLVRRRGQEARLRCSPMKGHSHVYWYRQLPEEGLKFMVYLQKENIIDESGMPKERFSAEFPKEGPSILRIQQVVRGDSAAYFCASSAGNTIYFGEGSWLTVV.

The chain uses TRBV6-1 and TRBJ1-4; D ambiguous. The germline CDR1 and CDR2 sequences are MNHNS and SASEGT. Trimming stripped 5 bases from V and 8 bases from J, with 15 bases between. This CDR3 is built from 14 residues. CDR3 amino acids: CASSSPGMREKLFF. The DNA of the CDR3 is TGTGCCAGCAGTTCCCCCGGGATGAGGGAAAAACTGTTTTTT.

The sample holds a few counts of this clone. DNA for the CDR3: TGTGCCAGCAGCGTAGGGGTAGGGCCTGAAGCTTTCTTT. It yields the protein CASSVGVGPEAFF. The genes are TRBV9 and TRBJ1-1; no definite D call. Trimming took off 0 bases at V and 6 bases at J, with 9 bases between the two ends. This CDR3 region has 13 residues. Germline V CDR1 and CDR2: SGDLS, YYNGEE.

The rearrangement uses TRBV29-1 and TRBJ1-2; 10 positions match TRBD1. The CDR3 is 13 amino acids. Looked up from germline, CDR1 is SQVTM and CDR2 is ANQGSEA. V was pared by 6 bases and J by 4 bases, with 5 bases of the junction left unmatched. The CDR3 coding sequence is TGCAGCGTGGTGACAGGGGGCGGCTATGGCTACACCTTC. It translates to CSVVTGGGYGYTF.

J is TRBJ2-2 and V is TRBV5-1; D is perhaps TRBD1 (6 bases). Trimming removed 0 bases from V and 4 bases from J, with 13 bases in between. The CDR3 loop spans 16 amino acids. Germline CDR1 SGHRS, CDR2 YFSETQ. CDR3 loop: CASSLVSDRITGELFF. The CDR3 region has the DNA TGCGCCAGCAGCTTGGTTTCGGACAGAATCACCGGGGAGCTGTTTTTT.

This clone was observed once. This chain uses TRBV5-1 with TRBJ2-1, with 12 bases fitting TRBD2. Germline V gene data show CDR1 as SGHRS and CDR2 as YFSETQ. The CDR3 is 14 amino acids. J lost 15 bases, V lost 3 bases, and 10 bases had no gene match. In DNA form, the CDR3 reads TGCGCCAGCAGCTATGAAAGAACACTAGCGGGGGGGTTCTTC. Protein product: CASSYERTLAGGFF.

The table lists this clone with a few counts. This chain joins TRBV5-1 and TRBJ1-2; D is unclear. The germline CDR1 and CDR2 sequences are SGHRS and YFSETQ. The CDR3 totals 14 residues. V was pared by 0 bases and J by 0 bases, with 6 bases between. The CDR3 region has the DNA TGCGCCAGCAGCTTGGGGCCCTCTAACTATGGCTACACCTTC. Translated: CASSLGPSNYGYTF.

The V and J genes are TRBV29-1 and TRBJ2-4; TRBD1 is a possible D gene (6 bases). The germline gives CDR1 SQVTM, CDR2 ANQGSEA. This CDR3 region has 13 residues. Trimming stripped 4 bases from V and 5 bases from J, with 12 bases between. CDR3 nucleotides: TGCAGCGTTGCGTTCCAGGGGCAAAACATTCAGTACTTC. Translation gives CSVAFQGQNIQYF.

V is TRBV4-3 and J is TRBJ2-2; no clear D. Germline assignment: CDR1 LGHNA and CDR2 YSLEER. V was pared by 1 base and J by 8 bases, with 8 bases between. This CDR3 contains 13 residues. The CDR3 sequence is CASSQAPLGELFF. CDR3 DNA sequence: TGCGCCAGCAGCCAAGCCCCTCTTGGGGAGCTGTTTTTT.

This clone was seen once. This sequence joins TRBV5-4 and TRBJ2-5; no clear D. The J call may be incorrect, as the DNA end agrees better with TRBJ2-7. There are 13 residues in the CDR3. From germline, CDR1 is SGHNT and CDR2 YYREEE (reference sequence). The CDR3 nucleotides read TGTGCCAGCAGCTCGACGGAATCCTACGAGCAGTACTTC. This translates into CASSSTESYEQYF.

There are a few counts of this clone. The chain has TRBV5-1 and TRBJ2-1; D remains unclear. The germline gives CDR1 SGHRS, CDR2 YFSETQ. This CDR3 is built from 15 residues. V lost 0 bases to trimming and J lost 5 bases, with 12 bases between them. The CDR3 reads CASSLAYVLHNEQFF. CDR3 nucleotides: TGCGCCAGCAGCTTGGCTTATGTACTGCACAATGAGCAGTTCTTC. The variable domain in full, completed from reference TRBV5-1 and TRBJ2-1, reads KAGVTQTPRYLIKTRGQQVTLSCSPISGHRSVSWYQQTPGQGLQFLFEYFSETQRNKGNFPGRFSGRQFSNSRSEMNVSTLELGDSALYLCASSLAYVLHNEQFFGPGTRLTVL.